Each of the 22 T cell receptor beta chains below was sequenced from the same sample in a study of CD8 T cells in Susac syndrome. Random hexamers served to reverse transcribe roughly 0.5 to 1 ug RNA. TCRdb recomputed calls from the immunoSEQ multiplex PCR reads with MiXCR, one row per CDR3 protein. The data contain a few hundred thousand distinct CDR3 sequences, roughly 85% of them singletons. The sample comprised CD8+ T cells from PBMCs. The receptor source for this set is a human donor with multiple sclerosis.

The rearrangement uses TRBV24-1 and TRBJ2-2; possibly TRBD1 for D (6 bases). The CDR3 consists of 14 residues. Germline CDR1 and CDR2: KGHDR and SFDVKD. Trimming cost V 9 bases and J 1 base, with 11 bases left between them. Written as DNA, the CDR3 is TGTGCCACCCAGGACAGTCAGAACACCGGGGAGCTGTTTTTT. This encodes CATQDSQNTGELFF.

The CDR3 DNA is TGCAGCGTTGATACACTGAACACTGAAGCTTTCTTT. Translated, it gives CSVDTLNTEAFF. The V call is TRBV29-1, the J call TRBJ1-1, with D unresolved. Germline V lookup: CDR1 SQVTM, CDR2 ANQGSEA. The CDR3 length is 12 residues. Between the trimmed V and J ends, which lost 3 bases and 0 bases, there was a span of 5 bases. Filled out from reference TRBV29-1 and TRBJ1-1, the complete variable domain reads SAVISQKPSRDICQRGTSLTIQCQVDSQVTMMFWYRQQPGQSLTLIATANQGSEATYESGFVIDKFPISRPNLTFSTLTVSNMSPEDSSIYLCSVDTLNTEAFFGQGTRLTVV.

The chain recombines TRBV7-8 with TRBJ1-6, with no clear D. Germline lookup yields CDR1 SGHVS and CDR2 FQNEAQ. The CDR3 extends over 16 amino acids. The V and J ends lost 5 bases and 9 bases respectively, with 20 bases between them. The CDR3 nucleotides read TGTGCCAGCAGCGGCGGAGTCGCACGAAATTCTTCACCCCTCCACTTT. Protein sequence: CASSGGVARNSSPLHF.

The gene calls are TRBV27 and TRBJ1-1; D remains ambiguous. The germline CDR1 and CDR2 sequences are MNHEY and SMNVEV (reference sequence). V lost 5 bases and J 0 bases, leaving 13 bases between the germline ends. The CDR3 sequence is 15 residues long. As DNA, the CDR3 is TGTGCCAGCAGTCCCTCGGTGGGCTTGAACACTGAAGCTTTCTTT. Protein product: CASSPSVGLNTEAFF.

The chain links TRBV4-3 to TRBJ2-5; D is unresolved. CDR1 and CDR2 (germline): LGHNA, YSLEER. V was shortened by 0 bases and J by 3 bases, with 11 bases between the two germline ends. The CDR3 totals 15 residues. CDR3 DNA sequence: TGCGCCAGCAGCCAAGAGCTTAACCAAAAAGAGACCCAGTACTTC. It specifies CASSQELNQKETQYF.

This clonotype was seen only a few times. The V and J genes are TRBV28 and TRBJ2-1; D not certain. V gave up 7 bases and J gave up 0 bases, with 10 bases separating them. The germline CDR1 and CDR2 sequences are MDHEN and SYDVKM. This CDR3 comprises 14 residues. CDR3 residues: CASTRPSSYNEQFF. In DNA form, the CDR3 reads TGTGCCAGCACCCGTCCTAGCTCCTACAATGAGCAGTTCTTC.

The chain couples TRBV12-3 or TRBV12-4 to TRBJ2-1; TRBD1 is a possible D gene (6 bases). The germline V and J ends were trimmed by 7 bases and 4 bases, with 8 bases remaining between them. The CDR3 contains 12 residues. The CDR3 protein is CASKQGYNEQFF. CDR3 in DNA: TGTGCCAGCAAGCAGGGGTACAATGAGCAGTTCTTC.

V gene TRBV4-1 combines with J gene TRBJ1-2; weak D call: TRBD1 (5 bases). From germline, CDR1 is MGHRA and CDR2 YSYEKL. Trimming pared 0 bases from V and 1 base from J, leaving 12 bases between. The CDR3 is made up of 16 amino acids. CDR3: CASSQESGHLNYGYTF. The CDR3 region has the DNA TGCGCCAGCAGCCAAGAAAGCGGACACCTTAACTATGGCTACACCTTC.

The J gene is TRBJ1-4, the V gene TRBV30, with 9 bases fitting TRBD1. CDR1 and CDR2 from the germline V gene are GTSNPN and SVGIG (reference sequence). The V and J ends lost 3 bases and 10 bases, in that order; junction bases with no gene match: 9. The CDR3 spans 14 residues. This chain's CDR3 is CAWSAGQGIGKLFF. In nucleotides, the CDR3 is TGTGCCTGGAGCGCGGGACAGGGAATCGGAAAACTGTTTTTT. The full variable domain, rest sourced from reference TRBV30 and TRBJ1-4, is SQTIHQWPATLVQPVGSPLSLECTVEGTSNPNLYWYRQAAGRGLQLLFYSVGIGQISSEVPQNLSASRPQDRQFILSSKKLLLSDSGFYLCAWSAGQGIGKLFFGSGTQLSVL.

The genes are TRBV4-3 and TRBJ2-1, with 12 bases matching TRBD2. V shed 0 bases, J shed 6 bases, and the junction held 9 bases outside the gene matches. CDR3 length equals 18 residues. Germline values: CDR1 LGHNA, CDR2 YSLEER. In nucleotides, the CDR3 is TGCGCCAGCAGCCAAGATCGCCAGACTAGCGGGAGCCTCAATGAGCAGTTCTTC. Encoded protein: CASSQDRQTSGSLNEQFF.

The chain recombines TRBV13 with TRBJ1-2, with 8 positions matching TRBD1. In germline, CDR1 is PRHDT, CDR2 FYEKMQ (reference sequence). This CDR3 comprises 15 residues. The V segment lost 1 base and the J segment 7 bases; nucleotides outside the gene matches: 8. CDR3 sequence: CASSLVPDRDLGYTF. The CDR3 region has the DNA TGTGCCAGCAGCTTAGTGCCGGACAGGGATCTTGGCTACACCTTC.

J is TRBJ1-2 and V is TRBV15, with a tentative D call TRBD1 (5 bases). Per germline, CDR1 LNHNV and CDR2 YYDKDF (reference sequence). This CDR3 has 15 residues. V was clipped by 5 bases and J by 4 bases, with 17 bases between them. The CDR3 sequence: CATSGALRDGYGYTF. CDR3 DNA: TGTGCCACCAGCGGGGCTCTCAGGGATGGCTATGGCTACACCTTC. Complete variable domain (other parts from reference TRBV15 and TRBJ1-2): DAMVIQNPRYQVTQFGKPVTLSCSQTLNHNVMYWYQQKSSQAPKLLFHYYDKDFNNEADTPDNFQSRRPNTSFCFLDIRSPGLGDTAMYLCATSGALRDGYGYTFGSGTRLTVV.

As to this clonotype: Sequence at one end of the junction differs from germline and may be a read error. This chain uses TRBV27 with TRBJ1-1; tentatively, D is TRBD1 (5 bases). Per germline, CDR1 MNHEY and CDR2 SMNVEV (reference sequence). This CDR3 is 14 amino acids long. CDR3 loop: CASSSGGSYTEAFF. The CDR3 DNA is TGTGCCAGCAGTTCGGGGGGATCGTACACTGAGGCTTTCTTT.

The rearrangement joins TRBV15 to TRBJ2-5, with D tentatively TRBD2 (5 bases). In germline, CDR1 is LNHNV, CDR2 YYDKDF (reference sequence). V lost 1 base and J lost 2, with 11 bases in between. The CDR3 runs to 15 residues. The CDR3 is CATSRVASPQETQYF. CDR3 DNA sequence: TGTGCCACCAGCAGAGTTGCTAGCCCGCAAGAGACCCAGTACTTC.

The chain carries TRBV7-9 and TRBJ2-7; TRBD2 matches 9 bases. V was pared by 5 bases and J by 3 bases, with 14 bases of the junction left unmatched. The CDR3 loop spans 17 amino acids. From germline, CDR1 is SEHNR and CDR2 FQNEAQ (reference sequence). In DNA, the CDR3 is TGTGCCAGCAGCATATACGGTGTGCGGGAGGGCCGCTACGAGCAGTACTTC. This codes for CASSIYGVREGRYEQYF.

The J gene is TRBJ2-7, the V gene TRBV28; TRBD2 agrees at 9 bases. From germline, CDR1 is MDHEN and CDR2 SYDVKM. The V and J ends lost 2 bases and 0 bases, in that order; junction bases with no gene match: 11. The CDR3 has 18 residues. CDR3 region: CASSLTLEPGLASYEQYF. The DNA for the CDR3 is TGTGCCAGCAGTTTAACCCTGGAGCCGGGACTAGCCTCCTACGAGCAGTACTTC.

This chain connects TRBV15 to TRBJ2-7, with D maybe TRBD2 (5 bases). V lost 9 bases to trimming and J lost 2 bases, with 17 bases between them. The CDR3 runs 14 residues. Germline lookup yields CDR1 LNHNV and CDR2 YYDKDF (reference sequence). Here the CDR3 reads CATQGYPGTYEQYF. For the CDR3, the DNA is TGTGCCACGCAAGGATACCCGGGGACCTACGAGCAGTACTTC.

V is TRBV15 and J is TRBJ2-2, with 11 nucleotides matching TRBD2. There are 16 residues in the CDR3. Per germline, CDR1 LNHNV and CDR2 YYDKDF (reference sequence). With V trimmed by 0 bases and J by 7 bases, 4 bases remained unmatched. The CDR3 region has the DNA TGTGCCACCAGCAGAGAACTAGCGGGAGTCGGCGGGGAGCTGTTTTTT. It codes for CATSRELAGVGGELFF.

The rearrangement uses TRBV7-9 and TRBJ1-1, with TRBD1 as a possible D gene (6 bases). CDR1 and CDR2 (germline): SEHNR, FQNEAQ (reference sequence). The ends were cut back, 5 bases at V and 9 bases at J, with 28 bases in the middle. The CDR3 consists of 17 residues. The CDR3 DNA sequence: TGTGCCAGCAGCGGCGTGGGGGCCGCGCGCGGAAAGCTTAAAGCTTTCTTT. Encoded protein: CASSGVGAARGKLKAFF.

The gene calls are TRBV7-9 and TRBJ2-1, with D possibly being TRBD1 (5 bases). Germline assignment: CDR1 SEHNR and CDR2 FQNEAQ (reference sequence). Trimming took 8 bases from V and 7 from J, leaving 12 bases between them. This CDR3 spans 12 amino acids. CDR3 sequence: CASGAYRNEQFF. In DNA form, the CDR3 reads TGTGCCAGCGGGGCGTACAGGAATGAGCAGTTCTTC.

The chain carries TRBV6-2 or TRBV6-3 and TRBJ2-5; 8 nucleotides align to TRBD2. CDR1 and CDR2 (germline): MNHEY, SVGEGT. V lost 2 bases and J lost 2; bases outside the gene matches: 25. This CDR3 region has 22 residues. The CDR3 loop reads CASSYPSLETSDPAGGQETQYF. In DNA form, the CDR3 reads TGTGCCAGCAGTTACCCAAGCTTGGAAACTAGCGATCCGGCGGGGGGTCAAGAGACCCAGTACTTC.

This chain joins TRBV20-1 and TRBJ2-2, with 8 bases that match TRBD1. This CDR3 has 17 residues. The germline CDR1 and CDR2 sequences are DFQATT and SNEGSKA (reference sequence). Trimming at V came to 0 bases and at J to 5 bases, leaving 11 bases not matched to a gene. Here the CDR3 reads CSAREKQGVRPTGELFF. As DNA, the CDR3 is TGCAGTGCTAGAGAGAAACAGGGGGTTCGGCCTACCGGGGAGCTGTTTTTT.